This T cell receptor beta chain was found in a study of CD8 T cells in Susac syndrome. After removal of 4 bases from V and 5 bases from J, the junction contained 10 bases not matched to a gene. The CDR3 sequence is 17 residues long. Per the germline V gene, CDR1 is SGHTA and CDR2 is FQGTGA. Reverse transcription of about 0.45 to 1 ug RNA was performed with random hexamers. TCRdb recomputed calls from the immunoSEQ multiplex PCR reads with MiXCR, one row per CDR3 protein. The profile shows about 210,000 distinct CDR3 sequences, roughly 93% of them singletons. Sequenced sample: CD4+ T cells from PBMCs. The rearrangement joins TRBV7-3 to TRBJ2-1; 11 bases agree with TRBD2. The clonotype originates from a human donor with Susac syndrome. The CDR3, as DNA: TGTGCCAGCAGCTCTACGGGGGCTAGCGGGGGGCACAATGAGCAGTTCTTC. Its protein product is CASSSTGASGGHNEQFF.